The 12 T cell receptor beta chains in this list originate from one sample, sequenced in a study of cytomegalovirus exposure and HLA in healthy donors. Primers included in the PCR were 60 Vbeta and 13 Jbeta primers. Repertoires were generated with immunoSEQ multiplex PCR, while TCRdb's copy carries only in-frame clones and drops some. The sample table includes around 110,000 clones. Sequences were obtained from PBMCs. These receptors came from a man in his thirties or forties in good health and CMV-seronegative.

CDR3 in DNA: TGTGCCAGCAGCTCGAGGGTCGGCAGGGGCTCTAATTCACCCCTCCACTTT. It codes for CASSSRVGRGSNSPLHF. The genes are TRBV7-9 and TRBJ1-6, with a possible D match to TRBD1 (6 bases). Germline V gives CDR1 SEHNR, CDR2 FQNEAQ (reference sequence). Trimming took 4 bases from V and 6 from J, leaving 19 bases between them. The CDR3 runs 17 residues.

The V and J genes are TRBV6-5 and TRBJ1-2; TRBD1 is a possible D gene (6 bases). From germline, CDR1 is MNHEY and CDR2 SVGAGI. This CDR3 is 14 amino acids long. The V end was cut by 5 bases, the J end by 1 base, with 11 bases between. The CDR3 reads CASSLGQYNYGYTF. The CDR3 nucleotides are TGTGCCAGCAGTCTCGGACAGTATAACTATGGCTACACCTTC.

The CDR3 nucleotides are TGTGCCAGCAGTGAACAGACAGGGATAAGCTATGGCTACACCTTC. Translated: CASSEQTGISYGYTF. V gene TRBV6-1 combines with J gene TRBJ1-2, with TRBD1 matching 7 bases. Germline loops: CDR1 MNHNS, CDR2 SASEGT. The CDR3 has 15 residues. After removal of 2 bases from V and 4 bases from J, the junction contained 7 bases not matched to a gene.

The chain couples TRBV11-2 to TRBJ2-3; D not certain. CDR1 is SGHAT and CDR2 is FQNNGV in the germline V gene. This CDR3 is built from 13 residues. The V end was cut by 0 bases, the J end by 6 bases, with 7 bases between. As DNA, the CDR3 is TGTGCCAGCAGCTTAGATCGAGCGGATACGCAGTATTTT. Amino acid sequence: CASSLDRADTQYF.

Comments on this clone: Other DNA sequences in this specimen translate into the identical CDR3. The genes are TRBV7-2 and TRBJ1-2; D may be TRBD1 (5 bases). Germline lookup yields CDR1 SGHTA and CDR2 FQGNSA. V was trimmed by 0 bases and J by 3 bases, leaving 5 bases between them. This CDR3 spans 13 amino acids. The CDR3 region has the DNA TGTGCCAGCAGCTTAGCGACAGACTATGGCTACACCTTC. This gives the protein CASSLATDYGYTF.

This sequence joins TRBV29-1 and TRBJ1-5; possibly TRBD1 for D (6 bases). In germline, CDR1 is SQVTM, CDR2 ANQGSEA. This CDR3 spans 15 amino acids. V lost 4 bases, J lost 3 bases, and 16 bases lay in between. CDR3 DNA sequence: TGCAGCGTTGCCGATGGACAGTCCAACAATCAGCCCCAGCATTTT. As protein: CSVADGQSNNQPQHF.

The V gene is TRBV5-4, the J gene TRBJ1-4; D is ambiguous. Germline CDR1 and CDR2: SGHNT and YYREEE (reference sequence). The CDR3 consists of 15 residues. V was pared by 0 bases and J by 0 bases, with 6 bases between. The DNA for the CDR3 is TGTGCCAGCAGCTTGGACTTTACAACTAATGAAAAACTGTTTTTT. Translated: CASSLDFTTNEKLFF.

V usage is TRBV6-5 and J usage is TRBJ2-3; unclear D gene. V was shortened by 0 bases and J by 4 bases, with 8 bases between the two germline ends. The CDR3 loop spans 14 amino acids. The germline gives CDR1 MNHEY, CDR2 SVGAGI. The CDR3 DNA is TGTGCCAGCAGTTACTCAGGAGAGGCAGATACGCAGTATTTT. Translated: CASSYSGEADTQYF.

The chain links TRBV6-6 to TRBJ2-7; D uncertain. The V gene's germline CDR1 is MNHNY and CDR2 SVGAGI (reference sequence). The CDR3 runs 11 residues. The germline V and J ends were trimmed by 11 bases and 4 bases, with 12 bases remaining between them. Here the CDR3 DNA reads TGTGCCTCTTCGGTTCTTTACGAGCAGTACTTC. Amino acids: CASSVLYEQYF.

This rearrangement joins TRBV11-2 to TRBJ1-4; maybe TRBD1 (5 bases). This CDR3 comprises 17 residues. The germline gives CDR1 SGHAT, CDR2 FQNNGV. Deletions cut 1 base from V and 3 bases from J, with 15 bases between. The CDR3 sequence is CASSLGQGGRANEKLFF. The CDR3 nucleotides read TGTGCCAGCAGCTTAGGCCAGGGCGGTCGGGCTAATGAAAAACTGTTTTTT.

The chain has TRBV28 and TRBJ2-3, with 9 nucleotides matching TRBD2. J lost 0 bases, V lost 5 bases, and 6 bases had no gene match. Per germline, CDR1 MDHEN and CDR2 SYDVKM. The CDR3 covers 16 residues. The CDR3 DNA is TGTGCCAGCAGTCCTGGACTAGCGCTCAGCACAGATACGCAGTATTTT. Translated: CASSPGLALSTDTQYF.

The chain uses TRBV13 and TRBJ1-2; 9 nucleotides match TRBD1. Trimming removed 3 bases from V and 7 bases from J; junction bases left unmatched: 0. CDR1 is PRHDT, CDR2 FYEKMQ, per germline (reference sequence). This CDR3 comprises 12 residues. The CDR3 is CASSLGQGGYTF. CDR3 DNA: TGTGCCAGCAGCTTGGGACAGGGTGGCTACACCTTC.